This entry is about one T cell receptor beta chain. How the authors handled the data: Amplification of reference gene primers provided the estimated nucleated cell counts. TCRdb's copy holds only in-frame clones and misses some; the assay was immunoSEQ multiplex PCR. The DNA was the basis for D and trimming; V, J and clone size are from that table. The table includes some 300,000 clones, roughly 89% detected once. The entry originates in a study of blood T cell repertoires in COVID-19. In the study overall: Collection of acute and convalescent COVID-19 samples took place in the United States, Italy and Spain. T cells, B-cell-depleted T cells, or PBMCs provided the cDNA or gDNA that served as material.

Germline V gene data show CDR1 as SGHTA and CDR2 as FQGNSA. The CDR3 is made up of 15 amino acids. The V end was cut by 1 base, the J end by 1 base, with 8 bases between. Patients at the Seattle site were enrolled during active infection and followed longitudinally. Sample: peripheral blood. The chain links TRBV7-2 to TRBJ1-5; D gene unclear. This sequence originates from a woman between 40 and 50 years old with COVID-19, enrolled during active disease. In nucleotides, the CDR3 is TGTGCCAGCAGCTTAGGTTCGGGAAGCAATCAGCCCCAGCATTTT. It specifies CASSLGSGSNQPQHF.